This TCR beta chain appears in the sequencing data of a study of shared clonotypes between healthy human individuals. With respect to this clone: The antigen is undetermined.

The study's findings and limits: Naive CD4 clonotype sharing across a few donors was about 5%.

Under the authors' procedure: Filtering differed because ImmunoSEQ produced junction-only sequences that carried no quality scores. The protocol was immunoSEQ multiplex PCR, while the TCRdb copy is restricted to in-frame clones and leaves out a portion. V and J calls and clone size are as listed in that table; D and trimming were resolved from the DNA. The sample carries 1,500,000 or so clones, approximately 98.5% recorded once. The receptor comes from a man aged 30-40 years in good health. Sequencing input: naive CD4+ T cells sorted from blood. Subset of the sample: CD45RA+ positively selected.

The CDR3 sequence: CASSSRLAPPFF. In DNA, the CDR3 is TGTGCCAGCAGTTCTCGACTAGCGCCGCCGTTCTTC. This rearrangement joins TRBV7-2 to TRBJ2-1; 8 nucleotides line up with TRBD2. CDR1 is SGHTA, CDR2 FQGNSA, per germline. CDR3 size: 12 residues. V was pared by 6 bases and J by 15 bases, with 10 bases of the junction left unmatched.